This T cell receptor beta chain was recorded in a study of blood T cell repertoires in COVID-19. Study summary: Sample material is recorded as cDNA or gDNA derived from T cells, B-cell-depleted T cells, or PBMCs.

Study processing details: By means of reference gene primer amplification, nucleated cell counts were estimated. The repertoire was sequenced with immunoSEQ multiplex PCR; TCRdb's copy has only in-frame clones and lacks some. V and J calls and clone size follow that table, whereas D and trimming were derived from the DNA. The sample consists of 100,000 to 150,000 clones, around nine tenths of them appearing once. Enrolled during active infection, Seattle patients were then followed longitudinally. Germline values: CDR1 SEHNR, CDR2 FQNEAQ (reference sequence). CDR3 length: 15 amino acids. The V and J ends lost 6 bases and 1 base respectively, with 15 bases between them. This clone occurred once.

Specimen: peripheral blood. The receptor's source is a man aged 55 to 70 with COVID-19, enrolled during active disease. V is TRBV7-9 and J is TRBJ1-2, with a possible D match to TRBD1 (5 bases). The DNA for the CDR3 is TGTGCCAGCAGTCCGTTTGCGGGGGGTAACTATGGCTACACCTTC. This codes for CASSPFAGGNYGYTF.